A selection of T cell receptor beta chains follows, all from one sample in a study of CD8 T cells in Susac syndrome. TCRdb analysed the immunoSEQ multiplex PCR reads with MiXCR anew, one entry per CDR3 protein. The sample lists 110,000 to 150,000 distinct CDR3 sequences; approximately 95% were seen once. Sequencing was performed on CD4+ T cells from PBMCs. The receptors were gathered from a human donor with Susac syndrome. CDR3s include the opening cysteine and the closing phenylalanine or tryptophan. The D gene is left open where the match is weak. Only some rows state a clone size, as once, few, many or a class for expanded clones.

V gene,D gene,clone size,J gene,CDR3 protein,CDR3 DNA
TRBV23-1,NA,once,TRBJ2-1,CASSHGTGSHNEQFF,TGCGCCAGCAGTCATGGCACAGGGTCCCACAATGAGCAGTTCTTC
TRBV9,NA,NA,TRBJ2-1,CASSVDVGNNEQFF,TGTGCCAGCAGCGTAGATGTGGGTAACAATGAGCAGTTCTTC
TRBV25-1,TRBD1,NA,TRBJ1-1,CASSLGQGKAEAFF,TGTGCCAGCAGCCTGGGACAGGGAAAGGCTGAAGCTTTCTTT
TRBV28,NA,NA,TRBJ2-3,CASSLGRTQYF,TGTGCCAGCAGTTTGGGGCGTACGCAGTATTTT
TRBV29-1,NA,NA,TRBJ2-7,CSSSDAYEQYF,TGCAGCTCCTCGGACGCCTACGAGCAGTACTTC
TRBV29-1,NA,NA,TRBJ1-1,CSVDDGFF,TGCAGCGTCGACGATGGTTTCTTT
TRBV6-6,NA,NA,TRBJ2-7,CASSPVGAVTYEQYF,TGTGCCAGCAGTCCTGTCGGGGCAGTGACCTACGAGCAGTACTTC
TRBV20-1,NA,NA,TRBJ2-7,CSASPDSYEQYF,TGCAGTGCCAGCCCCGATTCCTACGAGCAGTACTTC
TRBV11-3,TRBD2,NA,TRBJ2-1,CASSPGTSGTYNEQFF,TGTGCCAGCAGCCCTGGGACTAGCGGGACTTACAATGAGCAGTTCTTC
TRBV25-1,NA,NA,TRBJ2-5,CASAHNGPAETQYF,TGTGCCAGCGCCCACAATGGGCCCGCGGAGACCCAGTACTTC
TRBV29-1,NA,NA,TRBJ1-2,CSVGVTRTYGYTF,TGCAGCGTTGGGGTTACCCGCACATATGGCTACACCTTC
TRBV29-1,NA,NA,TRBJ1-1,CSVEGEKRTEAFF,TGCAGCGTTGAAGGTGAAAAGAGGACTGAAGCTTTCTTT
TRBV2,TRBD2,once,TRBJ2-5,CASSTGTSGVETQYF,TGTGCCAGCAGCACCGGGACTAGCGGGGTAGAGACCCAGTACTTC
TRBV5-1,TRBD2,NA,TRBJ2-2,CASSPTRLAGVDGELFF,TGCGCCAGCAGCCCAACCCGACTAGCGGGAGTGGACGGGGAGCTGTTTTTT
TRBV5-1,NA,NA,TRBJ2-1,CASSLVQSNEQFF,TGCGCCAGCAGCTTGGTCCAGAGCAATGAGCAGTTCTTC
TRBV15,NA,NA,TRBJ2-3,CATSKPDRDTQYF,TGTGCCACCAGCAAGCCTGACAGAGATACGCAGTATTTT
TRBV28,TRBD1,NA,TRBJ2-7,CASSSSGTGSHEQYF,TGTGCCAGCAGTTCCTCCGGGACAGGGAGTCACGAGCAGTACTTC
TRBV6-2/TRBV6-3,NA,NA,TRBJ1-5,CASSYSTAVQPQHF,TGTGCCAGCAGTTACTCGACTGCCGTGCAGCCCCAGCATTTT
TRBV23-1,NA,NA,TRBJ1-1,CASSLQQTDGQAFF,TGCGCCAGCAGTCTACAACAGACAGACGGACAAGCTTTCTTT
TRBV11-2,NA,NA,TRBJ2-5,CASSLSESPYQETQYF,TGTGCCAGCAGCTTATCGGAGAGCCCGTACCAAGAGACCCAGTACTTC
TRBV5-1,NA,NA,TRBJ1-2,CASTSGGDGTNYGYTF,TGCGCCAGCACCTCCGGTGGGGACGGAACTAACTATGGCTACACCTTC
TRBV12-3/TRBV12-4,TRBD2,NA,TRBJ2-1,CASSPRTSGDNEQFF,TGTGCCAGCAGTCCGAGGACTAGCGGGGACAATGAGCAGTTCTTC
TRBV28,TRBD2,NA,TRBJ2-3,CASSLSGSATDTQYF,TGTGCCAGCAGCCTTAGCGGGAGCGCCACAGATACGCAGTATTTT
TRBV25-1,TRBD2,NA,TRBJ2-3,CASSTASGTSDTQYF,TGTGCCAGCAGTACGGCTAGCGGGACCTCAGATACGCAGTATTTT
TRBV23-1,NA,NA,TRBJ1-4,CASSQREQAPNEKLFF,TGCGCCAGCAGTCAACGAGAGCAGGCGCCTAATGAAAAACTGTTTTTT
TRBV14,NA,once,TRBJ1-4,CASSQGAVEKLFF,TGTGCCAGCAGCCAGGGGGCCGTTGAAAAACTGTTTTTT
TRBV29-1,NA,NA,TRBJ2-1,CSVEWAGASYNEQFF,TGCAGCGTTGAATGGGCGGGGGCGTCCTACAATGAGCAGTTCTTC
TRBV10-3,TRBD1,NA,TRBJ2-2,CAISGTGSTGELFF,TGTGCCATCAGTGGGACAGGGAGCACCGGGGAGCTGTTTTTT
TRBV12-3/TRBV12-4,NA,NA,TRBJ2-2,CASSYTGELFF,TGTGCCAGCAGTTACACCGGGGAGCTGTTTTTT
TRBV9,NA,NA,TRBJ2-1,CASSRRGDTARNEQFF,TGTGCCAGCAGCCGACGCGGGGACACGGCTCGTAATGAGCAGTTCTTC
TRBV18,NA,NA,TRBJ1-6,CASSPSGTVIHF,TGTGCCAGCTCACCCTCGGGGACCGTAATACACTTT
TRBV23-1,NA,NA,TRBJ2-7,CASSQRKYEQYF,TGCGCCAGCAGTCAAAGAAAATACGAGCAGTACTTC
TRBV20-1,NA,NA,TRBJ2-5,CSARLGETQYF,TGCAGTGCTAGACTGGGAGAGACCCAGTACTTC
TRBV5-5,TRBD1,NA,TRBJ1-5,CASSSLGQGAQPQHF,TGTGCCAGCAGCTCCCTAGGACAGGGGGCACAGCCCCAGCATTTT
TRBV29-1,NA,NA,TRBJ2-3,CSVRDIRSTDTQYF,TGCAGCGTCAGGGACATCCGAAGCACAGATACGCAGTATTTT
TRBV25-1,NA,NA,TRBJ2-5,CASSGDRSEETQYF,TGTGCCAGCAGTGGTGACAGGTCAGAAGAGACCCAGTACTTC
TRBV5-4,NA,once,TRBJ2-7,CASSEPSSYEQYF,TGTGCCAGCTCGGAACCCAGCTCCTACGAGCAGTACTTC
TRBV7-6,NA,NA,TRBJ2-1,CASSPLALSYNEQFF,TGTGCCAGCAGCCCCCTAGCGCTCTCCTACAATGAGCAGTTCTTC
TRBV5-6,NA,NA,TRBJ1-1,CASSFQGFEAFF,TGTGCCAGCAGCTTTCAGGGATTTGAAGCTTTCTTT
TRBV18,TRBD1,NA,TRBJ1-1,CASSPYTGENTEAFF,TGTGCCAGCTCACCATACACAGGGGAGAACACTGAAGCTTTCTTT
TRBV10-3,NA,NA,TRBJ2-2,CAISGANTGELFF,TGTGCCATCAGTGGAGCGAACACCGGGGAGCTGTTTTTT
TRBV7-2,NA,NA,TRBJ2-7,CASRALARGDYEQYF,TGTGCCAGCAGGGCCCTGGCCAGGGGAGACTACGAGCAGTACTTC
TRBV6-2/TRBV6-3,TRBD1,NA,TRBJ2-2,CASSLRGRTVTGELFF,TGTGCCAGCAGCCTCAGGGGGAGAACAGTCACCGGGGAGCTGTTTTTT
TRBV4-1,NA,NA,TRBJ1-2,CASSQDGANPYGYTF,TGCGCCAGCAGCCAAGATGGAGCGAATCCCTATGGCTACACCTTC
TRBV12-3/TRBV12-4,NA,NA,TRBJ2-5,CASSLYRGGETQYF,TGTGCCAGCAGTTTATACAGGGGAGGAGAGACCCAGTACTTC